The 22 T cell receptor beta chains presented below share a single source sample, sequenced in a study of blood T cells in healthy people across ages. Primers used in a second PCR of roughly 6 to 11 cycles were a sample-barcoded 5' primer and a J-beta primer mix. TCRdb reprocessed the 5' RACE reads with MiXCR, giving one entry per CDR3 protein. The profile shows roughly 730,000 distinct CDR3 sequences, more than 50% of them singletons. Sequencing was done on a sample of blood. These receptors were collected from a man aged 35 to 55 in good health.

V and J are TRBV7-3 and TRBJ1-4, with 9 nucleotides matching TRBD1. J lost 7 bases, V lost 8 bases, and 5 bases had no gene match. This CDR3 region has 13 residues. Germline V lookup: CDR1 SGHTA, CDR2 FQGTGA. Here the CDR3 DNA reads TGTGCCAGCGCACAGGGGGCGAGTGAAAAACTGTTTTTT. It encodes CASAQGASEKLFF.

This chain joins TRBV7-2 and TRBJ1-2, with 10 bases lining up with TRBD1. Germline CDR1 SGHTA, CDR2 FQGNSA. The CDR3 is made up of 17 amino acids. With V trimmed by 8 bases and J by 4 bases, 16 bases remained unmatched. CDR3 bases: TGTGCCAGCCGGCGTGGGGACAGGGGTTTGCTCGGCTATGGCTACACCTTC. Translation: CASRRGDRGLLGYGYTF.

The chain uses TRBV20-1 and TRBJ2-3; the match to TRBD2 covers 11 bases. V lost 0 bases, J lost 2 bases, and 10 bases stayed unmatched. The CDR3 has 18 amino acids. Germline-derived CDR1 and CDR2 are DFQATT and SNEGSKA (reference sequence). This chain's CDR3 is CSARDPSGRSPDTDTQYF. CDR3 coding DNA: TGCAGTGCTAGAGACCCTAGCGGGAGGTCCCCGGACACAGATACGCAGTATTTT.

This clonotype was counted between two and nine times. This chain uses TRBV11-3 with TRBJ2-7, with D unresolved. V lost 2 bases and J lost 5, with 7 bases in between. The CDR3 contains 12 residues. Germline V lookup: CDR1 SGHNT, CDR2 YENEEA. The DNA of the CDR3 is TGTGCCAGCAGCTTAAAGGGTGACGAGCAGTACTTC. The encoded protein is CASSLKGDEQYF.

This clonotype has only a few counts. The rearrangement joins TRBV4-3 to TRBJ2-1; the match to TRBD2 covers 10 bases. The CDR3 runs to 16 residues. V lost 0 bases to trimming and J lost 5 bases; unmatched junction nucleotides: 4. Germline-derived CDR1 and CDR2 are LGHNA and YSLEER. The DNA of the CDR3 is TGCGCCAGCAGCCAAGAAGGACTAGCGGATAACAATGAGCAGTTCTTC. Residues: CASSQEGLADNNEQFF.

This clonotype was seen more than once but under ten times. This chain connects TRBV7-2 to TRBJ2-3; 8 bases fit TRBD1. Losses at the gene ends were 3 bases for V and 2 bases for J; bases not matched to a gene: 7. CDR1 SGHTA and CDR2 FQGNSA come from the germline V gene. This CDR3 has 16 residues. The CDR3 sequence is CASSLPGQETTDTQYF. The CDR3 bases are TGTGCCAGCAGCTTGCCGGGACAGGAGACCACAGATACGCAGTATTTT.

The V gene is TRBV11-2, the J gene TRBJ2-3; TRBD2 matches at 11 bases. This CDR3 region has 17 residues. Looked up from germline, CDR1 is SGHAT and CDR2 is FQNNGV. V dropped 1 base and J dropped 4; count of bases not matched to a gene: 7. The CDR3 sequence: CASSLVGSGGAADTQYF. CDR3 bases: TGTGCCAGCAGCTTAGTGGGTAGCGGGGGGGCGGCAGATACGCAGTATTTT.

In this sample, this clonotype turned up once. CDR3 in amino acids: CASSLESGGTDTQYF. The CDR3 DNA is TGCGCCAGCAGCTTGGAAAGTGGTGGTACAGATACGCAGTATTTT. The V gene is TRBV5-1, the J gene TRBJ2-3; unclear D gene. Per germline, CDR1 SGHRS and CDR2 YFSETQ. Trimming removed 0 bases at V and 3 bases at J, with 11 bases between. The CDR3 is 15 residues long.

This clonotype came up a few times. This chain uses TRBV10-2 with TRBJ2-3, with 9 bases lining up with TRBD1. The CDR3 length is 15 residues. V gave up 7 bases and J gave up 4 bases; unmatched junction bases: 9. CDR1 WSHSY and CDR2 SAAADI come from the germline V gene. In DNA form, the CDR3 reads TGCGCCAGCAATGGAGGGACAGGGACTTCAGATACGCAGTATTTT. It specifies CASNGGTGTSDTQYF.

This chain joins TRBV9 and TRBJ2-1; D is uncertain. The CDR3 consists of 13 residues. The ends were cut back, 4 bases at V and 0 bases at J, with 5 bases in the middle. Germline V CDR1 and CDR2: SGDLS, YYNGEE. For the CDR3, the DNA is TGTGCCAGCAGCTCGCTCTCCTACAATGAGCAGTTCTTC. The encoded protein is CASSSLSYNEQFF.

The CDR3 DNA reads TGTGCCAGCAGGCCGAGGGCATTGGGGCCGGGGAATCAGCCCCAGCATTTT. The encoded protein is CASRPRALGPGNQPQHF. The rearrangement uses TRBV7-3 and TRBJ1-5; TRBD1 might be the D (5 bases). The V gene's germline CDR1 is SGHTA and CDR2 FQGTGA. V shed 6 bases and J shed 4 bases, with 22 bases lying between them. The CDR3 runs to 17 residues. The entire variable domain, with the rest obtained from reference TRBV7-3 and TRBJ1-5, is as follows: GAGVSQTPSNKVTEKGKYVELRCDPISGHTALYWYRQSLGQGPEFLIYFQGTGAADDSGLPNDRFFAVRPEGSVSTLKIQRTERGDSAVYLCASRPRALGPGNQPQHFGDGTRLSIL.

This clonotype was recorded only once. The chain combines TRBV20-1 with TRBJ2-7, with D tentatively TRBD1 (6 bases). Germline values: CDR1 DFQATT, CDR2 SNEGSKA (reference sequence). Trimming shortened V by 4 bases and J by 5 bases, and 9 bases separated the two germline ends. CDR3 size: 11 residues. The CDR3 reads CSATTGNEQYF. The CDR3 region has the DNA TGCAGTGCTACAACAGGGAACGAGCAGTACTTC.

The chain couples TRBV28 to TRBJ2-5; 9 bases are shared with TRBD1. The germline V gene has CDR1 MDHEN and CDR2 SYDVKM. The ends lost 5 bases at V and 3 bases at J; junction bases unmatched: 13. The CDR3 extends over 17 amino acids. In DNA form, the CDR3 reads TGTGCCAGCAGTCCGACCCGGGGACAGGGTATGAAAGAGACCCAGTACTTC. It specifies CASSPTRGQGMKETQYF. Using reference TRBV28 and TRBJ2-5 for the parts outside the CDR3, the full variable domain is DVKVTQSSRYLVKRTGEKVFLECVQDMDHENMFWYRQDPGLGLRLIYFSYDVKMKEKGDIPEGYSVSREKKERFSLILESASTNQTSMYLCASSPTRGQGMKETQYFGPGTRLLVL.

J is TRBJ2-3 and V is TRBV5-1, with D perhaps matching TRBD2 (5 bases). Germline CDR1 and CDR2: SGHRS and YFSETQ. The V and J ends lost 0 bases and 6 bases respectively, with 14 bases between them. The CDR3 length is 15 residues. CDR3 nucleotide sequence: TGCGCCAGCAGCTTGGCGACGGGGATAGGTGATACGCAGTATTTT. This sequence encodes CASSLATGIGDTQYF.

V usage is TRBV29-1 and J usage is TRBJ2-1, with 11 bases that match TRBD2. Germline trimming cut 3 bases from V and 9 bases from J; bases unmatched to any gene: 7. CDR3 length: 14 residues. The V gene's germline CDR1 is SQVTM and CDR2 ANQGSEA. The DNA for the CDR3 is TGCAGCGTTGATACTAGCGGGAGTCATGGTGAGCAGTTCTTC. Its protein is CSVDTSGSHGEQFF.

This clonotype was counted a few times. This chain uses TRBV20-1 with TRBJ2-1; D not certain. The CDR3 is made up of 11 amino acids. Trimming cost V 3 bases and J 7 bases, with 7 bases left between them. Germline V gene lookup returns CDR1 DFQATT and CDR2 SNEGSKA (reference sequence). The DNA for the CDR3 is TGCAGTGCTAGTCCCAAGAATGAGCAGTTCTTC. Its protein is CSASPKNEQFF.

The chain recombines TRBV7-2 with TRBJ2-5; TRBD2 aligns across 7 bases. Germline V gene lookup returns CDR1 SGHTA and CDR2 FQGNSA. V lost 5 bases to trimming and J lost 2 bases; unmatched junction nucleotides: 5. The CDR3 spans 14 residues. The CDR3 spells CASSRTSSQETQYF. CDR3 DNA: TGTGCCAGCAGCCGGACTAGTTCTCAAGAGACCCAGTACTTC.

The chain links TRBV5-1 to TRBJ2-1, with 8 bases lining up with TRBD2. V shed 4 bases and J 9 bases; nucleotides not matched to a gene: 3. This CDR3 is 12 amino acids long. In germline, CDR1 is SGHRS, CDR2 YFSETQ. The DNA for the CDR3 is TGCGCCAGCAGCCCCGGGGGGGTTGAGCAGTTCTTC. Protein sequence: CASSPGGVEQFF.

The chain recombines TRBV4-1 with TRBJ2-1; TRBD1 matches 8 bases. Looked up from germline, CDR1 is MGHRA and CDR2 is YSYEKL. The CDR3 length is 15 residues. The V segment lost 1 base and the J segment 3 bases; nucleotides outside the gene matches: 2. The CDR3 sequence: CASSQGDRGYNEQFF. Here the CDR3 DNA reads TGCGCCAGCAGCCAAGGAGACAGGGGCTACAATGAGCAGTTCTTC.

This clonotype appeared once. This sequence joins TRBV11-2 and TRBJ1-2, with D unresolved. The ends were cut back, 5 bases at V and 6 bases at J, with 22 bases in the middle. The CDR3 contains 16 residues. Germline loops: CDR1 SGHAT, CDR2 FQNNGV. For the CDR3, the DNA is TGTGCCAGCAGCCTCCGGACGCGGGCAGCCTCCAATGGCTACACCTTC. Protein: CASSLRTRAASNGYTF.

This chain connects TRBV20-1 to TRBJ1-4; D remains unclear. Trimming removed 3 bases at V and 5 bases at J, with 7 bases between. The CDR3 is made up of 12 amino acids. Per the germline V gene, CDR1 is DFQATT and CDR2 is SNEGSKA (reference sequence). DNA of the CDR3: TGCAGTGCTAGGCGAGTAAATGAAAAACTGTTTTTT. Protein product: CSARRVNEKLFF.

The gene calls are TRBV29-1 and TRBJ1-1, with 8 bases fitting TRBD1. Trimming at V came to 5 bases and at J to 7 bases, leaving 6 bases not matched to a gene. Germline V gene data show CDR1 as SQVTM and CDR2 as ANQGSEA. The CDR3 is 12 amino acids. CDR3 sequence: CSVSIGQGEAFF. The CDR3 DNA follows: TGCAGCGTTTCGATCGGACAGGGTGAAGCTTTCTTT.